This TCR beta chain was retrieved from a study of cytomegalovirus exposure and HLA in healthy donors listed by TCRdb under 2017. Context from the whole study: According to an earlier analysis of a few hundred of the donors, roughly 180 million T cells yielded some 110 million unique TCR beta sequences and less than 300 Gb of sequence data. Donor age, sex, ethnicity and CMV serostatus were compiled alongside the repertoire data. In an earlier analysis of about 590 of the donors, high-throughput TCR beta sequencing was used to judge whether each TCR beta V gene segment behaved as functional or pseudogenic. Rather than drawing on any new phenotypic data, the later analysis identified candidate immune exposures from TCR beta sequences and the way those sequences occurred across donors. A later analysis re-analyzed previously published TCR beta repertoires from 660 or so donors and added high-resolution HLA genotyping to study TCR occurrence patterns. Because of strong linkage in the cohort, roughly five DR-DQ haplotypes were treated as single units for association and clustering. Both class I and class II loci were covered by HLA typing, at four-digit resolution. The study was designed to test whether signatures of past pathogen exposure could be identified by cataloging public T cell receptors. To predict cytomegalovirus infection status, the study brought together high-throughput TCR immunosequencing, statistical association of individual TCRs with disease status, and machine learning. Of the roughly 400 genotyped donors, roughly 76% were placed in the genetic ancestry cluster associated with self-reported Caucasian donors. Every discovery cohort repertoire had been produced on one sequencing platform. A later genetic analysis used genome-wide SNP genotypes for about 55% of the 666 donors, treating that subset as a discovery cohort. On average, roughly 240,000 unique TCR beta nucleotide sequences were sequenced per donor among several hundred genotyped donors of the cohort, with 15% to 20% of those sequences being non-productive. Typing coverage differed by locus: A, B, C, DRB1 and DQB1 were typed in about 629-640 donors, DQA1 in roughly 500, DPA1 in roughly 590, and DPB1 in 450 to 490. Along with the approximately 620-subject first cohort, a separate validation cohort of over a hundred different subjects was used. Approximately 300 gigabases of sequencing data and approximately 92 million unique TCR sequences made up an early release that covered fewer than 650 HLA-typed donors. The study used immunosequencing to profile the T cell repertoires of some 600 subjects and linked those repertoires to cytomegalovirus serostatus.

In total, roughly 670 healthy bone marrow donors made up the cohort. At the time of sampling, every cohort member was nominally healthy, though immune exposures that went unrecorded were likely present. The donor tested CMV seropositive and was one of the 289 seropositive cohort members. Every donor gave a peripheral blood sample, and the peripheral blood mononuclear cells from that sample were used for TCR beta sequencing. Genomic DNA was extracted from the blood cell samples with the Qiagen DNeasy Blood Extraction Kit. Library preparation used the immunoSEQ multiplex PCR assay. A mixture of 60 forward primers for TCR Vbeta segments and 13 reverse primers for TCR Jbeta segments was used in the multiplex PCR. Amplification of the CDR3 region of rearranged TCR beta genes was performed with a multiplex PCR assay on genomic DNA. The amplified TCR beta libraries were sequenced on the Illumina HiSeq System as 87-base-pair reads. The published analysis was carried out like this. A later analysis counted approximately 84 million unique TCR beta chains across the 650 to 700 repertoires, and approximately 11 million of these chains were shared by at least two donors. A nearest-neighbor algorithm error-corrected the raw reads and collapsed the reads into unique sequences, merging closely related sequences to remove PCR and sequencing errors. Alignment of CDR3 sequences to IMGT reference sequences was used to assign V, D and J gene segments. For a sequence to be retained, a match of at least six nucleotides to both a V gene segment and a J gene segment was required. A rearrangement was called productive if the CDR3 had no stop codons and remained in frame with V and J, and every other rearrangement was called non-productive. Following IMGT convention, CDR3 was defined as the stretch from the second conserved V-encoded cysteine to the conserved J-encoded phenylalanine. Sequences without an unambiguous match to a single V gene segment were excluded from the earlier analysis of 450 to 750 of the donors. An earlier analysis of about 600 of the donors called V segments functional above 56.7% productive rearrangements and segregating when the between-donor standard deviation exceeded 5%. A statistical classification framework was developed to diagnose cytomegalovirus status using the catalog of TCR beta chain sequences. In a later analysis, TCR nucleotide sequences were compared against IMGT/GENE-DB human TR gene sequences so that V and J genes could be assigned. In a later analysis, CDR3 sequences and most-parsimonious VDJ recombination scenarios were assigned using the TCRdist pipeline. In a later analysis, every TCR beta chain was defined by the combination of its CDR3 amino acid sequence and its V-gene family, and reads without a unique V-gene family were dropped. To address suspected cross-contamination and a sequencing artifact, a later analysis removed approximately 590 highly shared, low-generation-probability nucleotide sequences. In a later analysis, a clonal expansion index was calculated for each public chain from normalized within-repertoire ranks of inferred template counts. In a later analysis, generation probabilities were computed with a VDJ recombination model fitted to out-of-frame rearrangements, and the resulting probabilities were checked against IGoR. A later analysis scored TCR-TCR, TCR-HLA and TCR-CMV co-occurrence with hypergeometric tests, applying a repertoire-size bias correction to TCR pairs. In a later analysis, false discovery rates were estimated by permuting HLA or CMV assignments 20 times. In a later analysis, co-occurring TCRs were grouped with DBSCAN, and TCRdist sequence similarity was added when clustering was performed within HLA-allele-positive subsets. Repertoires with fewer than 30,000 or more than 120,000 public chains were left out of co-occurrence clustering, as were roughly five repertoires with anomalous nucleotide sharing. As stored in TCRdb, this immuneACCESS dataset retains in-frame rearrangements with V and J assigned. A fraction of the clones does not appear; measured against another copy, unresolved V genes explain less than half of the discrepancy, and the remainder lacks a known reason. V, J and clone size are taken as reported in that table, and D and trimming were inferred from the DNA itself. Here the sample has almost 200,000 clones; around 79% occur a single time. The ten biggest clones cover approximately 0.39% of the sample.

Notes on this clone: Its antigen target is currently unknown. The sample holds no much larger clone one base away, and base qualities are not on file.

The full study reports these points: Presence/absence analyses assumed roughly uniform sequencing depth across donors, an assumption that may not hold. A later analysis found that TCR association rates varied across HLA loci, with DRB1 alleles showing the most associated TCRs and HLA-C alleles the fewest. The authors suggested that the approach could potentially be extended to other disease states and immunological phenotypes. A later genetic analysis reported fewer N-insertions in productive TCRs among donors in an Asian-associated ancestry cluster than the approximately 670-donor mean. When HLA alleles, especially DR and DQ, strongly co-occurred, attributing TCR associations to individual alleles was difficult. A later analysis reported that several top co-occurrence clusters appeared linked to parvovirus B19, influenza, CMV and Epstein-Barr virus. For the cohort, immune exposure information was limited to CMV serostatus. A further reported finding was that TCR beta sequences accurately predicted the HLA-A and HLA-B alleles for most subjects in the first cohort. Correlated functional status among segregating V segments might be attributable to linkage disequilibrium, but an unknown experimental factor could not be ruled out. Because HLA typing was unavailable for some donors at each locus, only the typed subset was used in association tests. Approximately 16 rarely observed V segments, including chromosome 9 orphons, were excluded from the earlier analysis of a few hundred of the donors because counts were too low. The cohort was sequenced for TCR beta chains only, and without alpha or paired-chain data the features that could be detected were limited. Three of the identified cytomegalovirus-associated TCR beta chains were confirmed in vitro to be specific for cytomegalovirus antigens. The classifier was reported to diagnose cytomegalovirus status with high specificity and sensitivity in both the original and validation cohorts. In a later analysis, HLA-associated TCR beta chains were found to be more clonally expanded and to have lower generation probabilities than equally common non-associated chains. In a later analysis, 15,000 to 20,000 TCR beta sequences were associated with specific HLA alleles at a false discovery rate of 0.05. V-gene and J-gene trimming of TCR beta chains was associated with a missense DCLRE1C variant in a later genetic analysis, and the association was replicated in an independent cohort. A group of highly shared sequence variants was considered likely to be a technical artifact of the sequencing pipeline. Broadly in line with IMGT annotations, most TCR beta V segments showed up in productive rearrangements about 87% or about 30% of the time in an earlier analysis of several hundred of the donors. In the study, 150 to 200 TCR beta chains were listed as associated with cytomegalovirus. While some public TCRs were present in many individuals, most TCR sequences turned up only very rarely across donors. Most CMV-associated TCR beta chains appeared to be HLA-restricted in a later analysis, and the HLA associations seemed to be driven largely by CMV exposure.

The sequenced material came from PBMCs. The clonotype was recovered from a male donor in good health and CMV-seropositive.

The DNA sequence is as follows: TGTGCCAGCAAGTCGTGGCAGACTTATGGCTACACCTTC. The resulting protein is CASKSWQTYGYTF. This sequence uses TRBV6-5 and TRBJ1-2; a confident D gene designation cannot be given. V loses 7 bases, J loses 5 bases, and the germline ends lie 14 bases apart. The germline V gene sets CDR1 to MNHEY and CDR2 to SVGAGI. The CDR3 measures 13 amino acids from cysteine to phenylalanine. This entry keeps only the CDR3 DNA: 39 bases, framed from base 1.